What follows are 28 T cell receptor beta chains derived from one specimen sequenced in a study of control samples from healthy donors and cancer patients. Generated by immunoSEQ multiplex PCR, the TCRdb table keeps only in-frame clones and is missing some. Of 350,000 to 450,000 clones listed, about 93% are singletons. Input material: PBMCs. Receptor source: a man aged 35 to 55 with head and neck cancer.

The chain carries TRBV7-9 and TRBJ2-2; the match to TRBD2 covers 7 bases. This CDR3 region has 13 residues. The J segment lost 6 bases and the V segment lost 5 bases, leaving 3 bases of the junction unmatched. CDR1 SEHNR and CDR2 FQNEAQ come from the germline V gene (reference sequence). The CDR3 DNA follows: TGTGCCAGCAGCCTTGGACTAGCCGGGGAGCTGTTTTTT. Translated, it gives CASSLGLAGELFF.

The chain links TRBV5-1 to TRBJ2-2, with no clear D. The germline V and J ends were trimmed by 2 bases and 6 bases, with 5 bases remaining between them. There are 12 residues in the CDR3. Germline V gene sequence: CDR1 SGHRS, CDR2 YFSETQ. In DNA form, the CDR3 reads TGCGCCAGCAGCTTCTTTGCCGGGGAGCTGTTTTTT. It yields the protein CASSFFAGELFF.

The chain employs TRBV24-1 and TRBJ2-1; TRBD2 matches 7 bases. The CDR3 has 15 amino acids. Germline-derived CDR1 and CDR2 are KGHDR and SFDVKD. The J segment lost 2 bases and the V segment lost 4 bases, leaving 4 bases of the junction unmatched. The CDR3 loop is CATSDPGTTYNEQFF. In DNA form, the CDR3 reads TGTGCCACCAGTGACCCCGGGACTACCTACAATGAGCAGTTCTTC.

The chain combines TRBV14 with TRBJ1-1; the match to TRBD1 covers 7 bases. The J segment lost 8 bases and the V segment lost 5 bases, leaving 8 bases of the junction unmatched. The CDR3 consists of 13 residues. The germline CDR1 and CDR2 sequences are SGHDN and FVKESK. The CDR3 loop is CASSTLDRTEAFF. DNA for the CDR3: TGTGCCAGCAGCACCTTGGACAGGACCGAAGCTTTCTTT.

DNA for the CDR3: TGTGCCAGCAGCTCCTCCGGCCCGAACACTGAAGCTTTCTTT. Translating it yields CASSSSGPNTEAFF. The gene calls are TRBV9 and TRBJ1-1; unclear D gene. V was pared by 4 bases and J by 1 base, with 11 bases between. Germline CDR1 SGDLS, CDR2 YYNGEE. The CDR3 runs to 14 residues.

CDR3 in DNA: TGTGCCAGCAGGTCAGGGAATAGCAATCAGCCCCAGCATTTT. It encodes CASRSGNSNQPQHF. The rearrangement joins TRBV28 to TRBJ1-5; weak D call: TRBD1 (5 bases). This CDR3 spans 14 amino acids. Trimming shortened V by 6 bases and J by 0 bases, and 9 bases separated the two germline ends. Germline CDR1 and CDR2: MDHEN and SYDVKM.

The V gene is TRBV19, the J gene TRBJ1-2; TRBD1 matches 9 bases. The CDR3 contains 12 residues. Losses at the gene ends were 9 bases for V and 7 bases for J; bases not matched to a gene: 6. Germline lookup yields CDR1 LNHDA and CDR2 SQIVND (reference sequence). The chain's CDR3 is CASLQGAGGYTF. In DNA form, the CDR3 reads TGTGCCAGCCTACAGGGGGCCGGTGGCTACACCTTC. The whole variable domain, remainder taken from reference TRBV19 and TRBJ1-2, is DGGITQSPKYLFRKEGQNVTLSCEQNLNHDAMYWYRQDPGQGLRLIYYSQIVNDFQKGDIAEGYSVSREKKESFPLTVTSAQKNPTAFYLCASLQGAGGYTFGSGTRLTVV.

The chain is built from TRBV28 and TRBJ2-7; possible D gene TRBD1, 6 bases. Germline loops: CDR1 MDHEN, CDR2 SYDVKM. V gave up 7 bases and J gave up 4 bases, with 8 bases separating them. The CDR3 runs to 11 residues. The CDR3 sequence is CASMDSYEQYF. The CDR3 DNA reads TGTGCCAGCATGGACAGTTACGAGCAGTACTTC.

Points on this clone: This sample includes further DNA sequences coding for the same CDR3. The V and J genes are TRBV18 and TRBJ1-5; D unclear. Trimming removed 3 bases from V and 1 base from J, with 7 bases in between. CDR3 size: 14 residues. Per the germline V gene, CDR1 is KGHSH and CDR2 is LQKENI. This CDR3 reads CASSPSDSNQPQHF. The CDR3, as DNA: TGTGCCAGCTCACCTTCCGACAGCAATCAGCCCCAGCATTTT.

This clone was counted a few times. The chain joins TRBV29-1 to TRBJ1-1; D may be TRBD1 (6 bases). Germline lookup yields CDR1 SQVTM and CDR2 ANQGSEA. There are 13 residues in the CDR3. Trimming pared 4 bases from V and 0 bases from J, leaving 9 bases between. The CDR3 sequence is CSVVRDMNTEAFF. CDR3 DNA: TGCAGCGTTGTGCGGGACATGAACACTGAAGCTTTCTTT.

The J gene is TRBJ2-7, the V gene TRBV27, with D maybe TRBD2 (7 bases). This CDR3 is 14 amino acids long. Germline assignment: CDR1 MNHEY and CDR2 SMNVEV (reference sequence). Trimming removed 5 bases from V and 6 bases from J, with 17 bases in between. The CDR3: CASSLGGAGGEQYF. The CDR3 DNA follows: TGTGCCAGCAGTCTGGGGGGGGCAGGAGGCGAGCAGTACTTC.

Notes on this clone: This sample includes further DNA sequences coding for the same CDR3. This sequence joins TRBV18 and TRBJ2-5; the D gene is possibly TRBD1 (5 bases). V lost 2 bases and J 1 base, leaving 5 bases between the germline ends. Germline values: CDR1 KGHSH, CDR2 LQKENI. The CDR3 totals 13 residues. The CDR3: CASSPGAQETQYF. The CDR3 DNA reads TGTGCCAGCTCACCAGGGGCCCAAGAGACCCAGTACTTC.

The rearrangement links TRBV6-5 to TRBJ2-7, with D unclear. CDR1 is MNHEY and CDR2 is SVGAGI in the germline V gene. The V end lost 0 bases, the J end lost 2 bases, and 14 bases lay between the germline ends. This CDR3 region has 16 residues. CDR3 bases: TGTGCCAGCAGTTACTCAGTCGCGACTCAAACCTACGAGCAGTACTTC. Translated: CASSYSVATQTYEQYF.

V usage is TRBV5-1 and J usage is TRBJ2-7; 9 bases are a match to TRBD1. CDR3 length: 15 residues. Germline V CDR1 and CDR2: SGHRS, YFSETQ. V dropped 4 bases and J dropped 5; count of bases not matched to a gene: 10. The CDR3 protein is CASSETGTGTNEQYF. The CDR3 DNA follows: TGCGCCAGCAGCGAAACCGGGACAGGGACTAACGAGCAGTACTTC.

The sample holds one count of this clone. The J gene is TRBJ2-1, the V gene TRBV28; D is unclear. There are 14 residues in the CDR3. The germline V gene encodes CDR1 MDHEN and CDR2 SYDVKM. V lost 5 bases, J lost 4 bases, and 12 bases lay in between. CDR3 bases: TGTGCCAGCAGTCTGCCGGTTGGTTACAATGAGCAGTTCTTC. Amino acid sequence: CASSLPVGYNEQFF.

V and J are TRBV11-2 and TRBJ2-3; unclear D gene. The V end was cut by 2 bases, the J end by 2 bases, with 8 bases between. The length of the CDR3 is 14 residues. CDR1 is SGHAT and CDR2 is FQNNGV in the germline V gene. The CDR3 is CASSLTELTDTQYF. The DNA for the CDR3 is TGTGCCAGCAGCTTAACAGAGCTCACAGATACGCAGTATTTT.

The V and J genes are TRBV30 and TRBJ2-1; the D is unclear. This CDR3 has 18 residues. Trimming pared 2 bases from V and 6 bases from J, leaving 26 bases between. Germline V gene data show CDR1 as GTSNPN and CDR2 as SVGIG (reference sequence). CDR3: CAWSPDGLLRLGSNEQFF. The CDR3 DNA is TGTGCCTGGAGTCCTGACGGCCTCCTCAGATTAGGGTCCAATGAGCAGTTCTTC.

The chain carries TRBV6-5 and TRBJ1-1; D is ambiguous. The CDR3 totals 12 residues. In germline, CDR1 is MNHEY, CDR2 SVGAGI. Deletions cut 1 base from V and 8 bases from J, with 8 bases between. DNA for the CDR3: TGTGCCAGCAGTTACTACGCGGGGGAAGCTTTCTTT. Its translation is CASSYYAGEAFF.

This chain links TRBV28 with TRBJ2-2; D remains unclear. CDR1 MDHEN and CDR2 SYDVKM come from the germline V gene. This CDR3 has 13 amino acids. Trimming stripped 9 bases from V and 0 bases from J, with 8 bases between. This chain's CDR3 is CASHPTNTGELFF. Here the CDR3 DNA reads TGTGCCAGTCATCCAACGAACACCGGGGAGCTGTTTTTT.

CDR3 sequence (DNA): TGCGCCAGCAGTCTAGCGGGAGACGGTCAATACAATGAGCAGTTCTTC. It is translated as CASSLAGDGQYNEQFF. The chain is built from TRBV5-1 and TRBJ2-1; 10 positions match TRBD2. The V and J ends lost 5 bases and 4 bases, in that order; junction bases with no gene match: 9. The CDR3 totals 16 residues. Germline loops: CDR1 SGHRS, CDR2 YFSETQ.

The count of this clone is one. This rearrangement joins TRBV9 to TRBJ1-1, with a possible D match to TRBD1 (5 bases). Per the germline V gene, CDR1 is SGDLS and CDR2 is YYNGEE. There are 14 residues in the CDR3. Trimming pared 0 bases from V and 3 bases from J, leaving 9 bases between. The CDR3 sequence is CASSVGVRDTEAFF. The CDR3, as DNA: TGTGCCAGCAGCGTAGGCGTCAGGGACACTGAAGCTTTCTTT. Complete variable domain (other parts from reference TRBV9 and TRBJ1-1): DSGVTQTPKHLITATGQRVTLRCSPRSGDLSVYWYQQSLDQGLQFLIQYYNGEERAKGNILERFSAQQFPDLHSELNLSSLELGDSALYFCASSVGVRDTEAFFGQGTRLTVV.

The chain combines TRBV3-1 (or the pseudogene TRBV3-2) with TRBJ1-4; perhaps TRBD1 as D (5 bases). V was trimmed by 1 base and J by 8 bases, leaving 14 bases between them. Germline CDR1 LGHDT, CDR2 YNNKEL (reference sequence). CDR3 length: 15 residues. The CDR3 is CASSQVWDGREKLFF. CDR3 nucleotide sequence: TGTGCCAGCAGCCAAGTATGGGACGGGAGGGAAAAACTGTTTTTT.

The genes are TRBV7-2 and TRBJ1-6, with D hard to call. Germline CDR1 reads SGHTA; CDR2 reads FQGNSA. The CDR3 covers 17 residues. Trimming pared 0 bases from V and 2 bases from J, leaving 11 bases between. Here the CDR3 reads CASSLAKRVTYNSPLHF. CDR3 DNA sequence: TGTGCCAGCAGCTTAGCGAAGCGGGTGACCTATAATTCACCCCTCCACTTT.

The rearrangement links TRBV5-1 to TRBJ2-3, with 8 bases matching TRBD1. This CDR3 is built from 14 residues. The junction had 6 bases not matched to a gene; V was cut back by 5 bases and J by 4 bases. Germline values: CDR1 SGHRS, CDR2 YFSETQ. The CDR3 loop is CASRMTGAPDTQYF. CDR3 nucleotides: TGCGCCAGCAGGATGACAGGGGCTCCAGATACGCAGTATTTT.

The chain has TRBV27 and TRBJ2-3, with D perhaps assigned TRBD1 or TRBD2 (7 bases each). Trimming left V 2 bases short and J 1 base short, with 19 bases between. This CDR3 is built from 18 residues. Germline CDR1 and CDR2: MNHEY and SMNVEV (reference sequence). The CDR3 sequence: CASSLGQGGSFGTDTQYF. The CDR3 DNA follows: TGTGCCAGCAGTTTAGGGCAGGGGGGGTCTTTCGGCACAGATACGCAGTATTTT.

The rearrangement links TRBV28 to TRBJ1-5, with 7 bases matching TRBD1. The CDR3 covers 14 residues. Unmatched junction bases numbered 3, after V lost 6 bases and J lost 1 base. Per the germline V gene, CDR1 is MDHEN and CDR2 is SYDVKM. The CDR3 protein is CASSRTGSNQPQHF. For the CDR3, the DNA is TGTGCCAGCAGCCGGACAGGAAGCAATCAGCCCCAGCATTTT.

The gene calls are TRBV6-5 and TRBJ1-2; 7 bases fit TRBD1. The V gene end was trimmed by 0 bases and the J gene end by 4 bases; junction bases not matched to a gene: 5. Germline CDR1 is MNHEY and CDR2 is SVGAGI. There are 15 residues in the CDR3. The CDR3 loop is CASSYSGRGGYGYTF. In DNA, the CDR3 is TGTGCCAGCAGTTACTCGGGCAGGGGGGGCTATGGCTACACCTTC.

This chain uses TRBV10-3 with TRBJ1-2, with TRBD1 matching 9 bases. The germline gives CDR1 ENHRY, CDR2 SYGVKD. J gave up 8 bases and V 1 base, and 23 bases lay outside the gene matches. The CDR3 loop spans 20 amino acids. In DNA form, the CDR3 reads TGTGCCATCAGTGAGTTTCGGGATGGTGGTAATCCGGGACAGGGAGACGGCTACACCTTC. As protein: CAISEFRDGGNPGQGDGYTF.